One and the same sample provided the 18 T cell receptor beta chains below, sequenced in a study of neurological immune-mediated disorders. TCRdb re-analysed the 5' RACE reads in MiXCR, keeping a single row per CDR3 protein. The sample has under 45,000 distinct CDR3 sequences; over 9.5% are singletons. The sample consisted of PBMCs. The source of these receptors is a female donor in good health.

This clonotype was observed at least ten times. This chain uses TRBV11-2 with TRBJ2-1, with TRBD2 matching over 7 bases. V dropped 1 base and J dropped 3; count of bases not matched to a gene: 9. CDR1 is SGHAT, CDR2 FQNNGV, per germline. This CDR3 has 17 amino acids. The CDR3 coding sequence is TGTGCCAGCAGCTTAGTCGGAGGGAGGGCCGTCTACAATGAGCAGTTCTTC. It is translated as CASSLVGGRAVYNEQFF.

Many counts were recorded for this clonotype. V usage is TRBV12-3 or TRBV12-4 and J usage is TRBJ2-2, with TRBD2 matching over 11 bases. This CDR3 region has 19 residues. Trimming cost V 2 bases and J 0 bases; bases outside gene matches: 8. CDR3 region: CASSLPSGGYRSNTGELFF. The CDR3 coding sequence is TGTGCCAGCAGTTTACCTAGCGGGGGGTATAGATCGAACACCGGGGAGCTGTTTTTT.

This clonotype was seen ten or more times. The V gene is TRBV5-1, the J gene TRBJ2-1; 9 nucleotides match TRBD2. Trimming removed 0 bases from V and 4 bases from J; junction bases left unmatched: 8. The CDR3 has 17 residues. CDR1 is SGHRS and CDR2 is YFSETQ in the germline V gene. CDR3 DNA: TGCGCCAGCAGCTTGGGACTAGCGGCCGCCGAATACAATGAGCAGTTCTTC. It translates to CASSLGLAAAEYNEQFF.

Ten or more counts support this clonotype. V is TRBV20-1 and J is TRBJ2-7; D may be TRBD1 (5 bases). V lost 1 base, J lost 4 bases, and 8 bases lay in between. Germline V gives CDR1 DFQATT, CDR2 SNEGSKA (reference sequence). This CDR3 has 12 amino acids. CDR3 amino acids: CSARVGVYEQYF. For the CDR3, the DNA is TGCAGTGCTAGAGTAGGGGTATACGAGCAGTACTTC.

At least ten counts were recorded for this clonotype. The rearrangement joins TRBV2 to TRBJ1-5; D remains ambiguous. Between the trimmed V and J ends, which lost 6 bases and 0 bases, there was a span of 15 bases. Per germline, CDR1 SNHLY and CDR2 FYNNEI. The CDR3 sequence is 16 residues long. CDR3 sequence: CASRGTAFVSNQPQHF. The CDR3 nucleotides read TGTGCCAGCAGGGGAACAGCCTTCGTTAGCAATCAGCCCCAGCATTTT.

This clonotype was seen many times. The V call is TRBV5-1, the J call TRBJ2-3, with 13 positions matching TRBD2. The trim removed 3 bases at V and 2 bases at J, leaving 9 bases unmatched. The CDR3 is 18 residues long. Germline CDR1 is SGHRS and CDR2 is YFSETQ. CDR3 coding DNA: TGCGCCAGCAGCTGGGGGACTAGCGGGACCCTTTTCACAGATACGCAGTATTTT. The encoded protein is CASSWGTSGTLFTDTQYF.

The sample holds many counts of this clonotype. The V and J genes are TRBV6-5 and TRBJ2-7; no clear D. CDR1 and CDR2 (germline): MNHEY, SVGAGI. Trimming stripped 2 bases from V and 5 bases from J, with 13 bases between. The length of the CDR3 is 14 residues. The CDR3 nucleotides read TGTGCCAGCAGTTACCCGCCGGTTTGCCACGAGCAGTACTTC. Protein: CASSYPPVCHEQYF.

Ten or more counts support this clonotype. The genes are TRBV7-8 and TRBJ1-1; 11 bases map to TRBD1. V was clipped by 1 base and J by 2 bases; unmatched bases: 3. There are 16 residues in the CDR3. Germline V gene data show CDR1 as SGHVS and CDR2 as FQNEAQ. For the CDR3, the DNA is TGTGCCAGCAGCTTAGGGACAGGGGGCCTTAACACTGAAGCTTTCTTT. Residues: CASSLGTGGLNTEAFF.

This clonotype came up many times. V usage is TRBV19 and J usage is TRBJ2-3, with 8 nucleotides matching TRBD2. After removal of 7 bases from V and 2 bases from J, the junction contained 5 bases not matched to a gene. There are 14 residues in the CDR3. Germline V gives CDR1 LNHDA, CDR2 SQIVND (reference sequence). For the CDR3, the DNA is TGTGCCAGTAAGTGGCGGGAGGACACAGATACGCAGTATTTT. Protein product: CASKWREDTDTQYF.

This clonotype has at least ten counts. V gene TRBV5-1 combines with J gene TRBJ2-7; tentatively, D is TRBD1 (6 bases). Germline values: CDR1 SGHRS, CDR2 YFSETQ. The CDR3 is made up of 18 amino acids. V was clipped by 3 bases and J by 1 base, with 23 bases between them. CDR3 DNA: TGCGCCAGCAGCTGGGGGCGACCCGGGACGCCGGATTCCTACGAGCAGTACTTC. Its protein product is CASSWGRPGTPDSYEQYF.

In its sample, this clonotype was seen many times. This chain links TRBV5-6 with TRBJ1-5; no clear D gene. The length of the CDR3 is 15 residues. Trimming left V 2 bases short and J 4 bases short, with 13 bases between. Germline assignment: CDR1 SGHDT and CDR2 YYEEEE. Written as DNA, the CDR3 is TGTGCCAGCAGCTTTTCAGTCCTGCGGAATCAGCCCCAGCATTTT. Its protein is CASSFSVLRNQPQHF.

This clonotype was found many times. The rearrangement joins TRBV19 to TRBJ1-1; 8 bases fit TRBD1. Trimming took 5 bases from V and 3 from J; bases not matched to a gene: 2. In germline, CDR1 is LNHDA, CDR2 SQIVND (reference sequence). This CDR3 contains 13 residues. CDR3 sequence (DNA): TGTGCCAGTAGTGTGGACAGGGACACTGAAGCTTTCTTT. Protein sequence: CASSVDRDTEAFF.

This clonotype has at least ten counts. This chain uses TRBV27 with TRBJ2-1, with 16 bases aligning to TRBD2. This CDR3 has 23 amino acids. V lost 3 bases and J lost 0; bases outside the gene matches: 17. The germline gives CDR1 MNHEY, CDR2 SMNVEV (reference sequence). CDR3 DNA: TGTGCCAGCAGTTTTTTAACCCCACGAGTCGGGACTAGCGGGGGGGGCTCCTACAATGAGCAGTTCTTC. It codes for CASSFLTPRVGTSGGGSYNEQFF.

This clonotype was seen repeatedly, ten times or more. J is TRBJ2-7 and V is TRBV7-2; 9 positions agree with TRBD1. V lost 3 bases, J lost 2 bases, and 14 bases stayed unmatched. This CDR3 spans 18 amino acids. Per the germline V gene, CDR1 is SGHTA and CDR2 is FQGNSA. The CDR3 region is CASSLAGQGRDPAYEQYF. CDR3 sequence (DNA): TGTGCCAGCAGCTTGGCTGGACAGGGGAGGGACCCGGCCTACGAGCAGTACTTC.

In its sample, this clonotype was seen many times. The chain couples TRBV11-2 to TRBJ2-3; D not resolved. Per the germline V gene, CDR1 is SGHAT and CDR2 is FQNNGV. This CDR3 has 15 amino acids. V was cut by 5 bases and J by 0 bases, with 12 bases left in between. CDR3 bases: TGTGCCAGCAGCCCTGGTCTAATCAGCACAGATACGCAGTATTTT. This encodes CASSPGLISTDTQYF. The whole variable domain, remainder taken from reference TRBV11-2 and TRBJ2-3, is EAGVAQSPRYKIIEKRQSVAFWCNPISGHATLYWYQQILGQGPKLLIQFQNNGVVDDSQLPKDRFSAERLKGVDSTLKIQPAKLEDSAVYLCASSPGLISTDTQYFGPGTRLTVL.

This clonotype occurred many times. In DNA form, the CDR3 reads TGTGCCAGCAGCCCCTGGGGGGAGACCCAGAGGAGCGAGCAGTACTTC. This sequence encodes CASSPWGETQRSEQYF. The chain has TRBV3-1 and TRBJ2-7; TRBD2 might be the D (6 bases). V lost 4 bases and J lost 6, with 22 bases in between. The CDR3 spans 16 residues. The germline CDR1 and CDR2 sequences are LGHDT and YNNKEL (reference sequence).

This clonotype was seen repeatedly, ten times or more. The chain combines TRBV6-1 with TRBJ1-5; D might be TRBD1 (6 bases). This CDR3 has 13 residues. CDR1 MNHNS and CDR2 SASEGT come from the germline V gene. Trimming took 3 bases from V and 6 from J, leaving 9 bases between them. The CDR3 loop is CASSDGGAQPQHF. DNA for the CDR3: TGTGCCAGCAGTGATGGGGGGGCTCAGCCCCAGCATTTT.

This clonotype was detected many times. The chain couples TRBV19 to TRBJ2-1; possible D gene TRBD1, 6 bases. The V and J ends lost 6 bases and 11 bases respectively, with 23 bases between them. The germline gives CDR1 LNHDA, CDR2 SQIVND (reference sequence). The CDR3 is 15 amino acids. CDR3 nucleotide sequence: TGTGCCAGTAGCCCCCTGGGCCAATGGGGGCATAAGCAGTTCTTC. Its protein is CASSPLGQWGHKQFF.